The sequence of this TCR beta chain was determined in a study of PD-1 blockade in classical Hodgkin lymphoma. Overall study context: Nivolumab 3 mg/kg was given intravenously every 2 weeks.

Points on this clone: Its specificity is unknown.

Every patient experienced relapse after autologous stem cell transplantation, and brentuximab vedotin exposure varied. Study-level results: Healthy donors reportedly exceeded newly diagnosed patients in baseline TCR diversity.

This CDR3 has 15 amino acids. The germline V gene has CDR1 SGHRS and CDR2 YFSETQ. Trimming removed 4 bases from V and 3 bases from J; junction bases left unmatched: 8. The assay was immunoSEQ multiplex PCR, and TCRdb's table has in-frame clones only and misses some. The profile shows around 10,000 clones, 80% of them singletons. This receptor was identified in a human donor with classical Hodgkin lymphoma. The chain carries TRBV5-1 and TRBJ2-7, with 9 bases aligning to TRBD2. The source was peripheral blood mononuclear cells (PBMCs), collected before the second cycle of nivolumab. The CDR3 DNA is TGCGCCAGCAGCGGGGACCTAGCGGGAAGCTACGAGCAGTACTTC. Translation: CASSGDLAGSYEQYF. The full variable domain, completed using reference TRBV5-1 and TRBJ2-7, is KAGVTQTPRYLIKTRGQQVTLSCSPISGHRSVSWYQQTPGQGLQFLFEYFSETQRNKGNFPGRFSGRQFSNSRSEMNVSTLELGDSALYLCASSGDLAGSYEQYFGPGTRLTVT.